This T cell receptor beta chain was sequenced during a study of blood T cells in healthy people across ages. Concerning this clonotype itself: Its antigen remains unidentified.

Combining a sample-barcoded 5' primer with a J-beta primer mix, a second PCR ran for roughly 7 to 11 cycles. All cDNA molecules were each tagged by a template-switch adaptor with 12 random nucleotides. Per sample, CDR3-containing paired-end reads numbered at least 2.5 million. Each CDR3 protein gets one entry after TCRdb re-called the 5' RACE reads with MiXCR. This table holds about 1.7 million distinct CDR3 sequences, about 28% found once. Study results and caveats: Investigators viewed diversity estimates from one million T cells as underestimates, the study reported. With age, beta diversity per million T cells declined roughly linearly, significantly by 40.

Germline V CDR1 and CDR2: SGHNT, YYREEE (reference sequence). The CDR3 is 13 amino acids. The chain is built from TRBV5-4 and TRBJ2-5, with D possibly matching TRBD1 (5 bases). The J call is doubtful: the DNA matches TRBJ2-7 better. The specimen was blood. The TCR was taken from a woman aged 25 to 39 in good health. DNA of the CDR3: TGTGCCAGCAGCTTAGGGGCTGTAAACGAGCAGTACTTC. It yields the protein CASSLGAVNEQYF.